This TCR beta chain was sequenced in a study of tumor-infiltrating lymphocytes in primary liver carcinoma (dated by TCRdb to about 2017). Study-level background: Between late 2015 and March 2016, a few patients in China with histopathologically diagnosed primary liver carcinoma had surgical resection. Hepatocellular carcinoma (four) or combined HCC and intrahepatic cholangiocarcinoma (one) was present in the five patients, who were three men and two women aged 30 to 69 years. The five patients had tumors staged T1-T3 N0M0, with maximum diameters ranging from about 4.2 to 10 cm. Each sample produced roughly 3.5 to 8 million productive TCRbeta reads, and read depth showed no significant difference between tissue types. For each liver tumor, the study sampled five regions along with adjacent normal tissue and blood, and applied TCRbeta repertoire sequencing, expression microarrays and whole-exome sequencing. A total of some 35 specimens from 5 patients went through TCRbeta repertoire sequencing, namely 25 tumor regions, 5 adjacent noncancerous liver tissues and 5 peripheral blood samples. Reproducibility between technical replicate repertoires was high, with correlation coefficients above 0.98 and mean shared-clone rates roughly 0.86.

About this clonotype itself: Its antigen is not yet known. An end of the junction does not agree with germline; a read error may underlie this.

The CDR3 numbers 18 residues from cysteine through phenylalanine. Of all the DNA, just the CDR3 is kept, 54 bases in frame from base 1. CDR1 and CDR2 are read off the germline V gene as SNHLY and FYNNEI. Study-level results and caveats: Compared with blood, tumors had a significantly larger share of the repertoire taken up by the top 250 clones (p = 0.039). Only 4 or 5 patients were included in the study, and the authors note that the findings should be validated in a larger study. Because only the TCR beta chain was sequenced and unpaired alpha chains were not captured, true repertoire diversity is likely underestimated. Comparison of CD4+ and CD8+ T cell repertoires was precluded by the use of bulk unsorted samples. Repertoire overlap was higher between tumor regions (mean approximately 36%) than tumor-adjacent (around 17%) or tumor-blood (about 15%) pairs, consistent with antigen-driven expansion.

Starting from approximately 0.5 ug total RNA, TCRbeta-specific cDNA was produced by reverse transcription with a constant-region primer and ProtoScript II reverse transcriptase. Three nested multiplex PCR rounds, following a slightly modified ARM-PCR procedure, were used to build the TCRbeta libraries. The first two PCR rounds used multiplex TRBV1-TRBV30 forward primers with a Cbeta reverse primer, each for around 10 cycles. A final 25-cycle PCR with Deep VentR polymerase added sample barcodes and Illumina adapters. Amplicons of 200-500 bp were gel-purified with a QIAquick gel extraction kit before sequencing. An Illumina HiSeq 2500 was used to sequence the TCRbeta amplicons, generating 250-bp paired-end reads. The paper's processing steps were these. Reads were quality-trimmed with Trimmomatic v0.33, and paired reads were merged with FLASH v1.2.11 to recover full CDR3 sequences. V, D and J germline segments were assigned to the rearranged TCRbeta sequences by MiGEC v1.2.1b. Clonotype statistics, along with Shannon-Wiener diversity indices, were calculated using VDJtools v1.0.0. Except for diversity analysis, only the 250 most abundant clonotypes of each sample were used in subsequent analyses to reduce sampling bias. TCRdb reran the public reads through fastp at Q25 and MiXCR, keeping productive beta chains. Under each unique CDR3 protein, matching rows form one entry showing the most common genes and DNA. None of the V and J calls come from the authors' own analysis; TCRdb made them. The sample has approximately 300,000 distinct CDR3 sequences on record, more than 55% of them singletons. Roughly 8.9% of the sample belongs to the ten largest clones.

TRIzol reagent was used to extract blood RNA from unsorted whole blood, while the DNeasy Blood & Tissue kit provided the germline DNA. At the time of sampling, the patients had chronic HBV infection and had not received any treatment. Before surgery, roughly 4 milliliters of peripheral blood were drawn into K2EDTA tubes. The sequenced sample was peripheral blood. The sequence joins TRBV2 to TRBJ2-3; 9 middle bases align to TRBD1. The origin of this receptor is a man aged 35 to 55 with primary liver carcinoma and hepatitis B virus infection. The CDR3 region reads CASSDPRSTGGTTDTQYF. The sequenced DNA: TGTGCCAGTAGTGATCCCCGGTCGACAGGGGGGACCACAGATACGCAGTATTTT.